This entry lists 31 T cell receptor beta chains sequenced from one sample in a study of blood T cell repertoires in COVID-19. Assay: immunoSEQ multiplex PCR; the TCRdb copy retains only in-frame clones and omits some. This sample has 190,000 or so clones, with 85% to 90% found just once. The sample consisted of peripheral blood. The receptors were gathered from a man between 35 and 55 years old with active or convalescent COVID-19.

A note on this clone: Lacking the conserved final phenylalanine or tryptophan, this CDR3 likely reflects a read error. The genes are TRBV9 and TRBJ1-1; TRBD1 aligns across 8 bases. Germline V gives CDR1 SGDLS, CDR2 YYNGEE. V lost 7 bases and J lost 4; bases outside the gene matches: 6. The CDR3 contains 13 residues. The chain's CDR3 is CASDRGWGTEAFL. DNA for the CDR3: TGTGCCAGCGACAGGGGCTGGGGCACTGAAGCTTTCCTT.

The chain links TRBV9 to TRBJ1-2; 8 nucleotides line up with TRBD1. Trimming removed 0 bases from V and 2 bases from J; junction bases left unmatched: 9. CDR3 size: 17 residues. Germline CDR1 reads SGDLS; CDR2 reads YYNGEE. In nucleotides, the CDR3 is TGTGCCAGCAGCGTAGTTTGGACAGGGAGGTCCAACTATGGCTACACCTTC. Residues: CASSVVWTGRSNYGYTF.

The J gene is TRBJ2-2, the V gene TRBV5-6; 13 bases agree with TRBD2. The CDR3 is made up of 17 amino acids. Germline CDR1 SGHDT, CDR2 YYEEEE. V shed 4 bases, J shed 3 bases, and the junction held 6 bases outside the gene matches. CDR3 residues: CASSPLAGGLDTGELFF. CDR3 nucleotide sequence: TGTGCCAGCAGCCCACTAGCGGGGGGGCTGGACACCGGGGAGCTGTTTTTT.

This rearrangement joins TRBV4-3 to TRBJ1-3; D is undetermined. This CDR3 has 16 residues. Trimming took off 0 bases at V and 3 bases at J, with 12 bases between the two ends. Germline values: CDR1 LGHNA, CDR2 YSLEER. The CDR3 loop reads CASSQESGGFGNTIYF. CDR3 in DNA: TGCGCCAGCAGCCAAGAGTCCGGCGGGTTTGGAAACACCATATATTTT.

V gene TRBV2 combines with J gene TRBJ1-4, with TRBD1 identical over 9 bases. Trimming cost V 3 bases and J 7 bases; bases outside gene matches: 12. Germline V gene data show CDR1 as SNHLY and CDR2 as FYNNEI. The CDR3 length is 17 residues. CDR3 sequence: CASSDGTGPGVGEKLFF. CDR3 nucleotides: TGTGCCAGCAGTGACGGGACAGGGCCGGGGGTTGGTGAAAAACTGTTTTTT.

This clone showed up just a few times. The chain combines TRBV12-3 or TRBV12-4 with TRBJ2-1; no clear D gene. The ends were cut back, 9 bases at V and 2 bases at J, with 8 bases in the middle. The CDR3 has 12 amino acids. The CDR3 spells CASSPAYNEQFF. The CDR3 DNA follows: TGTGCCAGTTCGCCGGCCTACAATGAGCAGTTCTTC.

This clone was counted only a few times. The V gene is TRBV12-5, the J gene TRBJ2-3, with a possible D match to TRBD2 (6 bases). CDR1 and CDR2 (germline): LGHNT, FRNRAP. The CDR3 runs 14 residues. Trimming removed 5 bases at V and 8 bases at J, with 17 bases between. The CDR3 is CASGPEGSYATQYF. The CDR3 bases are TGTGCTAGTGGTCCGGAGGGGTCCTATGCTACGCAGTATTTT.

This chain connects TRBV5-1 to TRBJ2-3; 9 nucleotides agree with TRBD2. Germline CDR1 is SGHRS and CDR2 is YFSETQ. This CDR3 region has 16 residues. V shed 2 bases and J 2 bases; nucleotides not matched to a gene: 6. CDR3 bases: TGCGCCAGCAGCTTCCTAGCGGGGCCAGACACAGATACGCAGTATTTT. This translates into CASSFLAGPDTDTQYF.

The CDR3 DNA reads TGTGCCTGGAAACCAGGGGCGAACACTGAAGCTTTCTTT. It translates to CAWKPGANTEAFF. This sequence joins TRBV30 and TRBJ1-1; D perhaps matches TRBD1 (6 bases). Germline assignment: CDR1 GTSNPN and CDR2 SVGIG (reference sequence). The CDR3 is 13 amino acids. The V end was cut by 4 bases, the J end by 1 base, with 10 bases between.

The chain carries TRBV7-6 and TRBJ2-4; no reliable D call. From germline, CDR1 is SGHVS and CDR2 FNYEAQ. The CDR3 loop spans 17 amino acids. Trimming took off 5 bases at V and 5 bases at J, with 22 bases between the two ends. CDR3 loop: CASSPLAGSSPQNIQYF. The DNA for the CDR3 is TGTGCCAGCAGCCCGCTGGCCGGGTCTAGTCCCCAAAACATTCAGTACTTC.

The V and J genes are TRBV4-3 and TRBJ1-2; D is undetermined. The CDR3 totals 13 residues. Per germline, CDR1 LGHNA and CDR2 YSLEER. Trimming cost V 1 base and J 11 bases, with 14 bases left between them. This chain's CDR3 is CASSQGESPLYTF. CDR3 in DNA: TGCGCCAGCAGCCAAGGCGAGAGCCCTTTATACACCTTC.

The J gene is TRBJ2-1, the V gene TRBV19; 7 bases fit TRBD1. Germline values: CDR1 LNHDA, CDR2 SQIVND (reference sequence). J gave up 3 bases and V 6 bases, and 5 bases lay outside the gene matches. The CDR3 consists of 14 residues. The CDR3 spells CASRGGKLYNEQFF. The CDR3 DNA follows: TGTGCCAGTAGAGGGGGCAAACTCTACAATGAGCAGTTCTTC.

The chain recombines TRBV28 with TRBJ1-5, with 9 positions matching TRBD1. V was pared by 5 bases and J by 7 bases, with 9 bases of the junction left unmatched. Germline-derived CDR1 and CDR2 are MDHEN and SYDVKM. This CDR3 has 15 amino acids. The CDR3 DNA follows: TGTGCCAGCAGTACCGGACAGGGGATGCAACAGCCCCAGCATTTT. Its translation is CASSTGQGMQQPQHF.

This clone showed up just once. The J gene is TRBJ1-5, the V gene TRBV2, with TRBD1 matching over 7 bases. Germline V CDR1 and CDR2: SNHLY, FYNNEI. This CDR3 comprises 18 residues. Trimming at V came to 4 bases and at J to 1 base, leaving 13 bases not matched to a gene. CDR3 DNA: TGTGCCAGCAGTGCGAAGGGGGCCCTTTTTTGGAGCAATCAGCCCCAGCATTTT. Its protein product is CASSAKGALFWSNQPQHF.

In DNA, the CDR3 is TGTGCCAGGTATGAGCCTCGAGGTTCCTACGAGCAGTACTTC. Translated: CARYEPRGSYEQYF. This rearrangement joins TRBV5-3 to TRBJ2-7; D call uncertain. TRBV5-3 is an ORF, and what it does is uncertain. Trimming cost V 8 bases and J 1 base, with 16 bases left between them. This CDR3 contains 14 residues.

The chain joins TRBV7-6 to TRBJ2-1; 9 bases are a match to TRBD1. Germline CDR1 is SGHVS and CDR2 is FNYEAQ. The CDR3 extends over 16 amino acids. J was trimmed by 1 base and V by 3 bases; bases with no gene match: 4. The DNA of the CDR3 is TGTGCCAGCAGCTTTAGCGACAGGGGGTCCTACAATGAGCAGTTCTTC. It encodes CASSFSDRGSYNEQFF.

The CDR3 DNA reads as TGTGCCAGCAGGTCCACAGGGGGTAGCGAGCAGTACTTC. This translates into CASRSTGGSEQYF. The V call is TRBV5-5, the J call TRBJ2-7; the match to TRBD1 covers 8 bases. The CDR3 sequence is 13 residues long. With V trimmed by 5 bases and J by 6 bases, 7 bases remained unmatched. Germline V gene lookup returns CDR1 SGHKS and CDR2 YYEKEE (reference sequence).

The chain is built from TRBV6-6 and TRBJ1-5, with TRBD1 as a possible D gene (5 bases). Trimming took off 6 bases at V and 1 base at J, with 13 bases between the two ends. This CDR3 has 15 residues. The germline V gene has CDR1 MNHNY and CDR2 SVGAGI (reference sequence). CDR3 nucleotide sequence: TGTGCCAGCAGCCCGGGACTGATAAGCAATCAGCCCCAGCATTTT. This translates into CASSPGLISNQPQHF.

The CDR3 DNA reads TGTGCCAGCAGCTTAACGATGGGGCCCAAGGATACGCAGTATTTT. It yields the protein CASSLTMGPKDTQYF. This chain uses TRBV7-3 with TRBJ2-3; maybe TRBD1 (5 bases). The CDR3 has 15 residues. Per the germline V gene, CDR1 is SGHTA and CDR2 is FQGTGA. V was cut by 0 bases and J by 6 bases, with 13 bases left in between.

In this sample, this clone turned up once. This chain uses TRBV6-2 or TRBV6-3 with TRBJ2-1, with TRBD2 matching over 9 bases. The CDR3 sequence is 16 residues long. The V gene's germline CDR1 is MNHEY and CDR2 SVGEGT. V lost 4 bases and J lost 8; bases outside the gene matches: 12. The CDR3 spells CASSLRSGGLWYEQFF. The CDR3 coding sequence is TGTGCCAGCAGTTTACGTAGCGGGGGCTTGTGGTATGAGCAGTTCTTC.

The J gene is TRBJ2-4, the V gene TRBV6-2 or TRBV6-3; TRBD1 matches at 9 bases. V shed 5 bases, J shed 5 bases, and the junction held 4 bases outside the gene matches. The CDR3 is made up of 14 amino acids. Germline-derived CDR1 and CDR2 are MNHEY and SVGEGT. The CDR3 is CASSRTGAENIQYF. The CDR3 region has the DNA TGTGCCAGCAGTCGGACAGGGGCAGAAAACATTCAGTACTTC.

This chain uses TRBV9 with TRBJ2-1; 8 nucleotides line up with TRBD1. Germline V gene data show CDR1 as SGDLS and CDR2 as YYNGEE. Trimming took 4 bases from V and 4 from J; bases not matched to a gene: 7. This CDR3 is built from 15 residues. CDR3: CASSRQGQEYNEQFF. CDR3 nucleotides: TGTGCCAGCAGCAGACAGGGACAGGAGTACAATGAGCAGTTCTTC.

The chain recombines TRBV6-6 with TRBJ2-3; TRBD1 matches 8 bases. Germline V gene sequence: CDR1 MNHNY, CDR2 SVGAGI (reference sequence). This CDR3 is 14 amino acids long. Trimming took 4 bases from V and 2 from J; bases not matched to a gene: 2. CDR3 bases: TGTGCCAGCAGTTGGACAGGGTTCACAGATACGCAGTATTTT. Encoded protein: CASSWTGFTDTQYF.

This sequence joins TRBV5-1 and TRBJ1-5; D may be TRBD1 (5 bases). The CDR3 is made up of 14 amino acids. V was trimmed by 1 base and J by 5 bases, leaving 10 bases between them. Germline loops: CDR1 SGHRS, CDR2 YFSETQ. The CDR3: CASSLRGGDQPQHF. The CDR3 region has the DNA TGCGCCAGCAGCTTGAGGGGAGGAGATCAGCCCCAGCATTTT.

The rearrangement links TRBV18 to TRBJ1-1; 7 bases fit TRBD1. Germline V CDR1 and CDR2: KGHSH, LQKENI. The CDR3 is made up of 15 amino acids. The trim removed 3 bases at V and 5 bases at J, leaving 9 bases unmatched. CDR3 residues: CASSPDRASNTEAFF. The DNA for the CDR3 is TGTGCCAGCTCACCTGACAGGGCCTCGAATACTGAAGCTTTCTTT.

The rearrangement joins TRBV5-1 to TRBJ2-7, with D possibly being TRBD2 (5 bases). V lost 4 bases, J lost 1 base, and 12 bases lay in between. CDR1 SGHRS and CDR2 YFSETQ come from the germline V gene. This CDR3 has 14 amino acids. For the CDR3, the DNA is TGCGCCAGCAGCGAACGGACTCATTCCTACGAGCAGTACTTC. Its protein is CASSERTHSYEQYF.

The chain's CDR3 is CASSQGLPGPQYF. In DNA form, the CDR3 reads TGTGCCAGCAGCCAGGGACTCCCTGGTCCCCAGTACTTC. The V and J genes are TRBV3-1 (or the pseudogene TRBV3-2) and TRBJ2-5, with D possibly matching TRBD2 (6 bases). The CDR3 length is 13 residues. CDR1 is LGHDT, CDR2 YNNKEL, per germline (reference sequence). Trimming stripped 3 bases from V and 9 bases from J, with 14 bases between.

The chain has TRBV28 and TRBJ1-4; D uncertain. Trimming removed 5 bases at V and 12 bases at J, with 13 bases between. CDR3 size: 12 residues. CDR1 is MDHEN, CDR2 SYDVKM, per germline. CDR3 region: CASSTPGLELFF. The CDR3 bases are TGTGCCAGCAGTACTCCGGGGTTGGAACTGTTTTTT.

The J gene is TRBJ2-1, the V gene TRBV12-5, with D unclear. CDR1 LGHNT and CDR2 FRNRAP come from the germline V gene. V lost 1 base to trimming and J lost 8 bases, with 15 bases between them. The CDR3 spans 15 residues. In nucleotides, the CDR3 is TGTGCTAGTGGTTTGGCATCGACACGTCGAGATGAGCAGTTCTTC. As protein: CASGLASTRRDEQFF. The full variable domain, in which reference TRBV12-5 and TRBJ2-1 provide the parts outside the CDR3, is DARVTQTPRHKVTEMGQEVTMRCQPILGHNTVFWYRQTMMQGLELLAYFRNRAPLDDSGMPKDRFSAEMPDATLATLKIQPSEPRDSAVYFCASGLASTRRDEQFFGPGTRLTVL.

The gene calls are TRBV19 and TRBJ2-7; D perhaps matches TRBD2 (6 bases). The CDR3 totals 13 residues. Germline V gene lookup returns CDR1 LNHDA and CDR2 SQIVND (reference sequence). V lost 10 bases and J 7 bases, leaving 20 bases between the germline ends. CDR3 sequence reads: CATQPGDGGEQYF. The CDR3 coding sequence is TGTGCCACCCAGCCGGGGGATGGAGGGGAGCAGTACTTC.

The CDR3 sequence is CATSRDLGREQFF. The CDR3 DNA sequence: TGTGCCACCAGCAGAGATCTTGGGAGAGAGCAGTTCTTC. The V and J genes are TRBV15 and TRBJ2-1; D possibly corresponds to TRBD2 (5 bases). This CDR3 is 13 amino acids long. V was pared by 0 bases and J by 10 bases, with 10 bases between. CDR1 LNHNV and CDR2 YYDKDF come from the germline V gene (reference sequence).